Presented here are 6 T cell receptor beta chains from one specimen sequenced in a study of cytomegalovirus exposure and HLA in healthy donors. Researchers ran the PCR with 60 Vbeta and 13 Jbeta primers. Sequencing used immunoSEQ multiplex PCR; TCRdb keeps in-frame clones, though not all of them. The repertoire table contains around 160,000 clones. Sequenced: PBMCs. Receptors originate from a woman aged 45-59 years in good health and CMV-seronegative.

V and J are TRBV28 and TRBJ1-1, with D possibly matching TRBD1 (6 bases). The CDR3 runs to 15 residues. Germline assignment: CDR1 MDHEN and CDR2 SYDVKM. V was clipped by 5 bases and J by 0 bases, with 13 bases between them. The CDR3 region has the DNA TGTGCCAGCAGTCGCGGGGGGCGGGTGAACACTGAAGCTTTCTTT. Its translation is CASSRGGRVNTEAFF.

The rearrangement links TRBV7-9 to TRBJ2-1; the D gene is possibly TRBD1 (6 bases). This CDR3 contains 13 residues. In germline, CDR1 is SEHNR, CDR2 FQNEAQ (reference sequence). V lost 5 bases to trimming and J lost 8 bases, with 13 bases between them. CDR3 sequence (DNA): TGTGCCAGCAGCCTAGTGGACAGCTATGAGCAGTTCTTC. Encoded protein: CASSLVDSYEQFF.

The chain links TRBV7-3 to TRBJ2-5; 7 nucleotides agree with TRBD1. V was pared by 5 bases and J by 0 bases, with 3 bases of the junction left unmatched. The CDR3 runs to 14 residues. Germline-derived CDR1 and CDR2 are SGHTA and FQGTGA. In DNA form, the CDR3 reads TGTGCCAGCAGCCCCGACAGGGACCAAGAGACCCAGTACTTC. Amino acids: CASSPDRDQETQYF.

V is TRBV4-1 and J is TRBJ2-3, with TRBD2 matching over 14 bases. The CDR3 is 17 residues long. Germline CDR1 reads MGHRA; CDR2 reads YSYEKL. The junction had 10 bases not matched to a gene; V was cut back by 4 bases and J by 7 bases. The CDR3 reads CASSPRATSGGAYTQYF. The CDR3 DNA follows: TGCGCCAGCAGCCCGAGGGCGACTAGCGGGGGGGCTTATACGCAGTATTTT.

CDR3 loop: CASTGQDYEQYF. The CDR3 DNA reads TGTGCCAGCACCGGACAGGACTACGAGCAGTACTTC. V gene TRBV27 combines with J gene TRBJ2-7; 7 bases line up with TRBD1. There are 12 residues in the CDR3. Germline CDR1 reads MNHEY; CDR2 reads SMNVEV (reference sequence). The V segment lost 7 bases and the J segment 3 bases; nucleotides outside the gene matches: 3.

The chain combines TRBV5-4 with TRBJ2-7, with TRBD1 identical over 10 bases. The V and J ends lost 2 bases and 5 bases, in that order; junction bases with no gene match: 7. Germline CDR1 reads SGHNT; CDR2 reads YYREEE (reference sequence). The CDR3 is made up of 15 amino acids. The CDR3 loop is CASSFPTGGMDEQYF. The CDR3 DNA reads TGTGCCAGCAGCTTCCCGACAGGGGGCATGGACGAGCAGTACTTC.